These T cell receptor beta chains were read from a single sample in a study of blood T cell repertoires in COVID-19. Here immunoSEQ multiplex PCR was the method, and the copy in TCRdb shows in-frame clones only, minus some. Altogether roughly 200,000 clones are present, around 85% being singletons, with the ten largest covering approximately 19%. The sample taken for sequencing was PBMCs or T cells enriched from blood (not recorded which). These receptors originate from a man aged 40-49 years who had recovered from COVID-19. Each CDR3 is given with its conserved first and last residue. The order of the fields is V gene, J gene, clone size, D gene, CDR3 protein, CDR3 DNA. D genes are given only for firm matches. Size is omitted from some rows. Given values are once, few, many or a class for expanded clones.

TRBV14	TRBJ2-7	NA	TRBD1	CASSQVWTGPDEQYF	TGTGCCAGCAGCCAAGTGTGGACAGGGCCGGACGAGCAGTACTTC
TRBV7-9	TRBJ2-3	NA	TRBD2	CASSLGATLAGPADTQYF	TGTGCCAGCAGCTTAGGGGCGACTCTAGCGGGGCCAGCAGATACGCAGTATTTT
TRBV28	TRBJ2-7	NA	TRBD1	CASSSRDRSSYEQYF	TGTGCCAGCAGTAGCCGGGACAGAAGCTCCTACGAGCAGTACTTC
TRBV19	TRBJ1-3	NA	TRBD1	CASTRRTSRGPGNTIYF	TGTGCCAGTACTCGACGGACATCAAGGGGGCCTGGAAACACCATATATTTT
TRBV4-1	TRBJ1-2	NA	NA	CASSPSLDSTYGYTF	TGCGCCAGCAGCCCTTCCTTAGACAGCACCTATGGCTACACCTTC
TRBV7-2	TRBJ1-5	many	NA	CASSLWGGKDQPQHF	TGTGCCAGCAGCTTGTGGGGGGGAAAGGATCAGCCCCAGCATTTT
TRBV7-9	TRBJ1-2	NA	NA	CASSLGHGGYGYTF	TGTGCCAGCAGCTTGGGACACGGAGGCTATGGCTACACCTTC
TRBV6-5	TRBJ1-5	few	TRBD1	CASGQGYNQPQHF	TGTGCCAGCGGACAGGGTTACAATCAGCCCCAGCATTTT
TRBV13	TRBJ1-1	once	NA	CASSSQGRVGTEAFF	TGTGCCAGCAGCTCGCAGGGGAGAGTGGGAACTGAAGCTTTCTTT
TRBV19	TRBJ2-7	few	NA	CASSIGHSTYEQYF	TGTGCCAGTAGTATAGGACATAGTACCTACGAGCAGTACTTC
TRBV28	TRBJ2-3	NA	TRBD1	CASSTTGASTDTQYF	TGTGCCAGCAGTACAACAGGGGCGAGCACAGATACGCAGTATTTT
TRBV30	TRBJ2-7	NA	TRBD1	CAWGQGGTYEQYF	TGTGCCTGGGGACAGGGGGGTACCTACGAGCAGTACTTC
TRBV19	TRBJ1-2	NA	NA	CASSSRDPTGGYGYTF	TGTGCCAGTAGCAGCCGGGACCCCACGGGGGGCTATGGCTACACCTTC
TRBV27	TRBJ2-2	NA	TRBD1	CASSPMTWTGVGTGELFF	TGTGCCAGCAGCCCAATGACTTGGACAGGGGTTGGCACCGGGGAGCTGTTTTTT
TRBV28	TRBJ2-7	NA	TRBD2	CASSLTGGDSYEQYF	TGTGCCAGCAGTTTAACGGGAGGGGATTCGTACGAGCAGTACTTC
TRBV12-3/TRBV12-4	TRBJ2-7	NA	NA	CASSLSAYEQYF	TGTGCCAGCAGCCTAAGTGCCTACGAGCAGTACTTC
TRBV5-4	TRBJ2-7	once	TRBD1	CASRLQGSHEQYF	TGTGCCAGCAGATTACAGGGGTCACACGAGCAGTACTTC